This T cell receptor beta chain was identified in a study of blood T cell repertoires in COVID-19. For the study at large: Sources were T cells, B-cell-depleted T cells, or PBMCs; the material itself was cDNA or gDNA.

The CDR3 has 13 amino acids. Unmatched junction bases numbered 8, after V lost 8 bases and J lost 5 bases. Germline V gene lookup returns CDR1 LNHDA and CDR2 SQIVND (reference sequence). Sequencing was performed with immunoSEQ multiplex PCR; in TCRdb, only in-frame clones are kept and a portion is missing. The table includes roughly 120,000 clones, around 80% detected once. Source material: peripheral blood. This clonotype was obtained from a woman older than 75 with acute or convalescent COVID-19. This sequence joins TRBV19 and TRBJ2-5, with TRBD1 identical over 7 bases. The CDR3 DNA follows: TGTGCCAGTTCGACAGGGTGGTACGAGACCCAGTACTTC. This translates into CASSTGWYETQYF.